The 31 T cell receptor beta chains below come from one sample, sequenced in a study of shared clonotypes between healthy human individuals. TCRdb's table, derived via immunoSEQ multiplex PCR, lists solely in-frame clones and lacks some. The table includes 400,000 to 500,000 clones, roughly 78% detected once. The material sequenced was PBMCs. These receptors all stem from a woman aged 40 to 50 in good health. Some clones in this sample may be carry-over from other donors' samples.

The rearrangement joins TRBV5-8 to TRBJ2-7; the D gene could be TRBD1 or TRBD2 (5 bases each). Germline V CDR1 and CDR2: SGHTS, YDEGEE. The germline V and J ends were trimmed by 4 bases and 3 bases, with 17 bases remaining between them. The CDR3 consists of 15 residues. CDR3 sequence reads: CASSPHPGTDYEQYF. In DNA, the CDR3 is TGTGCCAGCAGCCCACATCCCGGGACCGACTACGAGCAGTACTTC.

CDR3 in DNA: TGTGCCAGCAGTCCAAGGACAGGGGAAGAGGTGGGGAATGAGCAGTTCTTC. It translates to CASSPRTGEEVGNEQFF. This chain links TRBV27 with TRBJ2-1, with 9 positions matching TRBD1. The CDR3 is made up of 17 amino acids. With 5 bases clipped from V and 7 bases from J, the junction kept 15 bases outside the gene matches. In germline, CDR1 is MNHEY, CDR2 SMNVEV (reference sequence).

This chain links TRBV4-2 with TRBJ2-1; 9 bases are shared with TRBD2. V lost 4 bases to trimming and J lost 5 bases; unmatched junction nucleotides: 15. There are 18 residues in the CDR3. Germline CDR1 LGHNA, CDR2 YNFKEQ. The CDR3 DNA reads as TGTGCCAGCAGCCTCAACCCTCTAGCGGGATATGAGAACAATGAGCAGTTCTTC. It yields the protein CASSLNPLAGYENNEQFF.

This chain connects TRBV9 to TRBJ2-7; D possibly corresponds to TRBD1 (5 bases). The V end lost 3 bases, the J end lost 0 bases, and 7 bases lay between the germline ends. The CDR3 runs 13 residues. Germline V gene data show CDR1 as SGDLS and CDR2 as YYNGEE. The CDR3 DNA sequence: TGTGCCAGCAGCGGCAGGGTCTCCTACGAGCAGTACTTC. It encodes CASSGRVSYEQYF.

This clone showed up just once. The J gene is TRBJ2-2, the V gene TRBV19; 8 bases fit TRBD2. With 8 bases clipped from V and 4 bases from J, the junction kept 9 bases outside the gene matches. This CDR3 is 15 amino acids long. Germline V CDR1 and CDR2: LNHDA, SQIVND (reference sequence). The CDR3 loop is CASGRGTSGTGELFF. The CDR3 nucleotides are TGTGCCAGTGGGCGAGGGACTAGTGGCACCGGGGAGCTGTTTTTT.

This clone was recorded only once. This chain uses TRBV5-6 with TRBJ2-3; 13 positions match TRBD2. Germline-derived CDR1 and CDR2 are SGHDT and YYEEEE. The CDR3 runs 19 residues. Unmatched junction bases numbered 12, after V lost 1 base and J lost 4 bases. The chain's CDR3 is CASSLSGTSGMGGPDTQYF. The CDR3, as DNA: TGTGCCAGCAGCTTGAGCGGGACTAGCGGGATGGGGGGCCCAGATACGCAGTATTTT.

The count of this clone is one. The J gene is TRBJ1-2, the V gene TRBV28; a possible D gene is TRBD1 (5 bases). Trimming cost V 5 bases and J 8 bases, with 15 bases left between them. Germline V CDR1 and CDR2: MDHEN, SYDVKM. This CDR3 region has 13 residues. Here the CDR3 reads CASSPPLRGGYTF. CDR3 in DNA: TGTGCCAGCAGTCCCCCGTTACGGGGGGGCTACACCTTC.

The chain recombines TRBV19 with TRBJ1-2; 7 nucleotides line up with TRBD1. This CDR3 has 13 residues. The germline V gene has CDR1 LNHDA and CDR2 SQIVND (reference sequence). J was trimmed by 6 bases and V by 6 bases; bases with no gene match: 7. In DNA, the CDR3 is TGTGCCAGTAGCACAGGGGCACGGGATGGCTACACCTTC. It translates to CASSTGARDGYTF.

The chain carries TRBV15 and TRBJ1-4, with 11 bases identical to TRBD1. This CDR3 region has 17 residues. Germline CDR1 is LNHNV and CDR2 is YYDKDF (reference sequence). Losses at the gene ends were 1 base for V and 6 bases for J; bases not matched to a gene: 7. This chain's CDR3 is CATSRGGGTGGYEKLFF. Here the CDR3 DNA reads TGTGCCACCAGCAGAGGAGGGGGGACAGGGGGATATGAAAAACTGTTTTTT. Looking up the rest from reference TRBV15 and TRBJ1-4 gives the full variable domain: DAMVIQNPRYQVTQFGKPVTLSCSQTLNHNVMYWYQQKSSQAPKLLFHYYDKDFNNEADTPDNFQSRRPNTSFCFLDIRSPGLGDTAMYLCATSRGGGTGGYEKLFFGSGTQLSVL.

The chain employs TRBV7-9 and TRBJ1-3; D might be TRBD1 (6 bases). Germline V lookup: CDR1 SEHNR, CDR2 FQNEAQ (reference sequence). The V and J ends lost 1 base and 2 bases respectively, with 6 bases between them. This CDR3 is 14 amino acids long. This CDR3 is CASSLGTAGNTIYF. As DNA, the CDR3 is TGTGCCAGCAGCTTAGGGACAGCTGGAAACACCATATATTTT.

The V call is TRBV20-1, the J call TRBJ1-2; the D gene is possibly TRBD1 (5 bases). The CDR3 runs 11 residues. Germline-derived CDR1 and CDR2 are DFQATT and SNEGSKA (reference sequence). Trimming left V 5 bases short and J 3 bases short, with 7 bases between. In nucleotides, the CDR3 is TGCAGTGCTGCGGGGGACTATGGCTACACCTTC. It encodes CSAAGDYGYTF.

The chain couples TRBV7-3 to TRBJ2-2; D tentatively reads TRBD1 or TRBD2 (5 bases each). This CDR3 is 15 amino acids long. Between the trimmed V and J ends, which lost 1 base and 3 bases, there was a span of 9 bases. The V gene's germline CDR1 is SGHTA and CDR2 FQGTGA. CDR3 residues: CASSLRGPDTGELFF. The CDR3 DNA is TGTGCCAGCAGCTTAAGGGGACCCGACACCGGGGAGCTGTTTTTT.

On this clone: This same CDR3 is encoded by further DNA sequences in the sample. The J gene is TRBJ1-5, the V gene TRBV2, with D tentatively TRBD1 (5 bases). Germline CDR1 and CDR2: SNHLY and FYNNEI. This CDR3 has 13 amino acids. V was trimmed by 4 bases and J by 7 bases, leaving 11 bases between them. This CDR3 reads CASSVTGEQPQHF. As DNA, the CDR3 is TGTGCCAGCAGTGTAACGGGGGAACAGCCCCAGCATTTT.

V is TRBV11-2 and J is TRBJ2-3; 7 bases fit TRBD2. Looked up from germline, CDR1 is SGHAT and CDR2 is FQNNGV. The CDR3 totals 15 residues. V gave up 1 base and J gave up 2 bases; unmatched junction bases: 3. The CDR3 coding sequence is TGTGCCAGCAGCTTAGGGGCGGGAGCCACAGATACGCAGTATTTT. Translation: CASSLGAGATDTQYF.

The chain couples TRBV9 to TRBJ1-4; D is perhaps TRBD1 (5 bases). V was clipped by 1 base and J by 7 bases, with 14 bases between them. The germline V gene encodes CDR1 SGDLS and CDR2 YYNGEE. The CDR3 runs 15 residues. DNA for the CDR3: TGTGCCAGCAGCGTACAAGGCAGGGTAGTTGAAAAACTGTTTTTT. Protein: CASSVQGRVVEKLFF. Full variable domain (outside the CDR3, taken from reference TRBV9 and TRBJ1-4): DSGVTQTPKHLITATGQRVTLRCSPRSGDLSVYWYQQSLDQGLQFLIQYYNGEERAKGNILERFSAQQFPDLHSELNLSSLELGDSALYFCASSVQGRVVEKLFFGSGTQLSVL.

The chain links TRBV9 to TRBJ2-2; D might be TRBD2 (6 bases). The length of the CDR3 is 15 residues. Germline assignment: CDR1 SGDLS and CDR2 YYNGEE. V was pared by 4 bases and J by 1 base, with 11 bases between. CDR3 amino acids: CASSPTGRNTGELFF. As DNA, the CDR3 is TGTGCCAGCAGCCCCACCGGGAGGAACACCGGGGAGCTGTTTTTT.

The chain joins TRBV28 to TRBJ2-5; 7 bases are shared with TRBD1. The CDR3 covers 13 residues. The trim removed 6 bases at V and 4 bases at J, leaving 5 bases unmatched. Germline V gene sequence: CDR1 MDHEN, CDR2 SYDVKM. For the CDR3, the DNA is TGTGCCAGCAGGAAAAACAGGGGAGAGACCCAGTACTTC. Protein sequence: CASRKNRGETQYF.

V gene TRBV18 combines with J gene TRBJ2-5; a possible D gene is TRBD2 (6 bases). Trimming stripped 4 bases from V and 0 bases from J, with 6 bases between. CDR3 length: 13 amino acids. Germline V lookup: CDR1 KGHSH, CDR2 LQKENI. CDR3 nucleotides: TGTGCCAGCTCACGGGGGGACCAAGAGACCCAGTACTTC. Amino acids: CASSRGDQETQYF.

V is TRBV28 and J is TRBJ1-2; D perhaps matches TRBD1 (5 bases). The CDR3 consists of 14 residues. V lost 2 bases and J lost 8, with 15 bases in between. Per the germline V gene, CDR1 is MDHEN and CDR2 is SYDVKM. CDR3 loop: CASSLAGVRGGYTF. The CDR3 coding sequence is TGTGCCAGCAGTTTAGCGGGGGTAAGGGGCGGCTACACCTTC.

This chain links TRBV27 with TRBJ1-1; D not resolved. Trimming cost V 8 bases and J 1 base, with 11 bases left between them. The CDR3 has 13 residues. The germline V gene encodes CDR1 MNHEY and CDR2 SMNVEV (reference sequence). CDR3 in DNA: TGTGCCAGCGGGATAGTGGAGAACACTGAAGCTTTCTTT. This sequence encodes CASGIVENTEAFF.

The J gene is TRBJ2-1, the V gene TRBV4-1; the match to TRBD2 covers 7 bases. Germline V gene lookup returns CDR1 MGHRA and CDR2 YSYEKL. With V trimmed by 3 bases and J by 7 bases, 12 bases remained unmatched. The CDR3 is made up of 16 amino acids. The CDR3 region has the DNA TGCGCCAGCAGCCACCCTCGGGAGGCCGTTAGGAATGAGCAGTTCTTC. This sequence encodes CASSHPREAVRNEQFF.

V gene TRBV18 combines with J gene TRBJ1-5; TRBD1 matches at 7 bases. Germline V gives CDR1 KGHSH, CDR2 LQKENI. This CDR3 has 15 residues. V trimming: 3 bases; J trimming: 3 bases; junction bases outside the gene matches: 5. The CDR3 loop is CASSPGTADNQPQHF. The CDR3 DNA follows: TGTGCCAGCTCACCTGGGACAGCCGACAATCAGCCCCAGCATTTT.

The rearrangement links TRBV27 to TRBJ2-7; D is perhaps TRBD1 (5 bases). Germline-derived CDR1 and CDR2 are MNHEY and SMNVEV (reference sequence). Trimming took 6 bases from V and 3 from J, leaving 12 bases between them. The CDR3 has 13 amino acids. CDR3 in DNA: TGTGCCAGCAGGTCTACAGGAATCTACGAGCAGTACTTC. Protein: CASRSTGIYEQYF.

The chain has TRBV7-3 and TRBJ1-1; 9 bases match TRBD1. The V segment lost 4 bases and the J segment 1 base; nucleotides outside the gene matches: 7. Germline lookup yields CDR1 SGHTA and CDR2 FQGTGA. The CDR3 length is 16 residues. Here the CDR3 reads CASSSGQGLPNTEAFF. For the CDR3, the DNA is TGTGCCAGCAGCTCGGGACAGGGTTTGCCGAACACTGAAGCTTTCTTT. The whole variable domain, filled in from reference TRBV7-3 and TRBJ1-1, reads GAGVSQTPSNKVTEKGKYVELRCDPISGHTALYWYRQSLGQGPEFLIYFQGTGAADDSGLPNDRFFAVRPEGSVSTLKIQRTERGDSAVYLCASSSGQGLPNTEAFFGQGTRLTVV.

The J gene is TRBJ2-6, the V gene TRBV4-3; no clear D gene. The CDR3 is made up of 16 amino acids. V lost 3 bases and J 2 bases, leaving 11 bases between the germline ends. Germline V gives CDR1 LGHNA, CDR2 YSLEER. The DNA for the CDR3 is TGCGCCAGCAGCCACTCGTCAGGTGCTGGGGCCAACGTCCTGACTTTC. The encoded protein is CASSHSSGAGANVLTF.

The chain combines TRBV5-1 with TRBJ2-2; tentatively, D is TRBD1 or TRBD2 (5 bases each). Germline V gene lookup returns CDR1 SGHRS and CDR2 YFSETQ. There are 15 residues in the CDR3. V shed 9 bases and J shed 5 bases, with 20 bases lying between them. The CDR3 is CATSPGTTETGELFF. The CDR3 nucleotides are TGCGCCACCTCTCCCGGGACCACGGAGACCGGGGAGCTGTTTTTT. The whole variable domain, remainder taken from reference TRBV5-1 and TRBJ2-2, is KAGVTQTPRYLIKTRGQQVTLSCSPISGHRSVSWYQQTPGQGLQFLFEYFSETQRNKGNFPGRFSGRQFSNSRSEMNVSTLELGDSALYLCATSPGTTETGELFFGEGSRLTVL.

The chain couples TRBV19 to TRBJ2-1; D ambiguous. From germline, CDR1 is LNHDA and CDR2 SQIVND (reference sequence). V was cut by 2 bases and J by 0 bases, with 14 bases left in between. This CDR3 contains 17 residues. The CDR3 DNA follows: TGTGCCAGTAGTATATTCCGCGGAACAAGCTCCTACAATGAGCAGTTCTTC. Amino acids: CASSIFRGTSSYNEQFF.

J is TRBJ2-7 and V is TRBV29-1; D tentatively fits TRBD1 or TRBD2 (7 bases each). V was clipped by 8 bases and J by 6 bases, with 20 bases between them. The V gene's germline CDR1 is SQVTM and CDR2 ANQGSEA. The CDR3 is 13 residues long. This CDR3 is CSTGGEGAGEQYF. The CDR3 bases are TGCAGCACTGGGGGGGAGGGGGCAGGCGAGCAGTACTTC.

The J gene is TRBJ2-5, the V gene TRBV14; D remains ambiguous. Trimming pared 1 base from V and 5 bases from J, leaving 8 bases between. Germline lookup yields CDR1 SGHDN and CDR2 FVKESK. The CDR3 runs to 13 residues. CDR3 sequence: CASSQVSGETQYF. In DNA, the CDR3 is TGTGCCAGCAGCCAAGTGTCCGGCGAGACCCAGTACTTC.

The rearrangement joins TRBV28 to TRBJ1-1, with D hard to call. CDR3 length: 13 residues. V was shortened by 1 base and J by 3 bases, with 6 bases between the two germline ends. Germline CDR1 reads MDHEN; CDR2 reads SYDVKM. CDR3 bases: TGTGCCAGCAGTTTATCTGGGGACACTGAAGCTTTCTTT. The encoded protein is CASSLSGDTEAFF.

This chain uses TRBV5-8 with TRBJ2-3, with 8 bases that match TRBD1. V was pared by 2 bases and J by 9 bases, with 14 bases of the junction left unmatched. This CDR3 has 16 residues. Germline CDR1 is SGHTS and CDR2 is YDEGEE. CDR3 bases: TGTGCCAGCAGCTTTACCCAGCCGTATCGGACAGGGACGCAGTATTTT. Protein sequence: CASSFTQPYRTGTQYF.